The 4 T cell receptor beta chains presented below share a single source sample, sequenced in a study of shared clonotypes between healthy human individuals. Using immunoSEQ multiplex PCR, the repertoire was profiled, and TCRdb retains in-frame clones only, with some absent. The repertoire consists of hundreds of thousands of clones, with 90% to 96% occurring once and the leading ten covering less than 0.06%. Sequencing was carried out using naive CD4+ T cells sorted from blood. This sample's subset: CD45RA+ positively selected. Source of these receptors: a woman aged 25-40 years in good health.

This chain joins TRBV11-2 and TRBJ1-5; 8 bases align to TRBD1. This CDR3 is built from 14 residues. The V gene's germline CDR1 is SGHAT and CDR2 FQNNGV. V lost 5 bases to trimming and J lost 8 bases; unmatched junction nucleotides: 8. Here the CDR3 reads CASSPTGAGEPQHF. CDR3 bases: TGTGCCAGCAGCCCGACAGGGGCCGGGGAGCCCCAGCATTTT.

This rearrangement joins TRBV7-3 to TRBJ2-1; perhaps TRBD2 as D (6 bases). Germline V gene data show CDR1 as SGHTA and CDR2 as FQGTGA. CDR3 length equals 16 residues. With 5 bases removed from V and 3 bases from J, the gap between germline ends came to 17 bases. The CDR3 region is CASSARGSGDYNEQFF. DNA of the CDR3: TGTGCCAGCAGCGCACGGGGGAGTGGGGACTACAATGAGCAGTTCTTC.

This chain's CDR3 is CASSPRDSRQPQHF. CDR3 coding DNA: TGTGCCAGCTCACCAAGGGACAGTCGACAGCCCCAGCATTTT. The chain employs TRBV18 and TRBJ1-5; 7 bases match TRBD1. V shed 2 bases, J shed 7 bases, and the junction held 5 bases outside the gene matches. The CDR3 extends over 14 amino acids. The V gene's germline CDR1 is KGHSH and CDR2 LQKENI.

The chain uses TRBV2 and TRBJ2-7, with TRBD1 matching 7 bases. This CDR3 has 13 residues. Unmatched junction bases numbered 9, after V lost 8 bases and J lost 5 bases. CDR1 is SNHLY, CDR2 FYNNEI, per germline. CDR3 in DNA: TGTGCCAGCGGAGGACAGGTGGAAAACGAGCAGTACTTC. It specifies CASGGQVENEQYF.